This T cell receptor (beta chain) derives from a study of CD8+ T cells in alopecia areata. Study-level background: The study gave treated patients oral tofacitinib at 5 to 10 mg twice daily. Scoring of treated patients' severity used the percentage of affected scalp area. Tofacitinib was given for 6 to 18 months, then stopped for 6 months.

This clone was seen a handful of times. What it recognizes is unknown. General study points: Scalp lesions, especially in alopecia totalis/universalis, had higher clonality than normal scalp.

Extraction and reverse transcription of RNA yielded cDNA as the sequencing template. Libraries were prepared by immunoSEQ multiplex PCR; TCRdb keeps only in-frame clonotypes and omits some of them. The table has around 70,000 clones, over 25% seen once. Treatment denoted: oral pan-JAK inhibitor, 5-10 mg twice daily. The germline gives CDR1 MDHEN, CDR2 SYDVKM. The CDR3 runs 16 residues. Trimming stripped 5 bases from V and 9 bases from J, with 23 bases between. This TCR derives from a human donor with alopecia areata. The chain links TRBV28 to TRBJ1-5, with unresolved D. The sample consisted of CD8+ T cells sorted from blood, taken at week 4, from a patient treated with tofacitinib. CDR3 region: CASSTTRRRLRTPQHF. For the CDR3, the DNA is TGTGCCAGCAGTACCACCCGAAGGAGATTACGGACGCCCCAGCATTTT. Supplemented by reference TRBV28 and TRBJ1-5, the full variable domain reads DVKVTQSSRYLVKRTGEKVFLECVQDMDHENMFWYRQDPGLGLRLIYFSYDVKMKEKGDIPEGYSVSREKKERFSLILESASTNQTSMYLCASSTTRRRLRTPQHFGDGTRLSIL.